The clone carrying this T cell receptor beta chain came up a few times. The data were taken from a study of human T cells and chemical hapten exposure. On the study more broadly: Among samples, TCR yields varied mainly because of small differences in pooled library volume.

The time point here: healthy volunteer bleed at 2 weeks. From whole blood left unfractionated, total RNA was extracted. The germline CDR1 and CDR2 sequences are SGHVS and FQNEAQ. The V end lost 1 base, the J end lost 0 bases, and 15 bases lay between the germline ends. CDR3 length: 18 amino acids. Unique molecular identifiers were affixed to discrete cDNA molecules within the library. As handled by the study authors: Samples had a median of around 91,000 TCRs, ranging 23,224 to 690,600. TCRdb itself ran the RACE reads through MiXCR, one entry per CDR3 protein. In this record, the V and J calls reflect TCRdb's handling and not the investigators' own analysis. The sample yields around 130,000 distinct CDR3 sequences, about 8.2% seen once.

The specimen sequenced was whole blood. The clonotype comes from a male donor in good health. Some clones in this sample may be carry-over from other donors' samples. J is TRBJ2-2 and V is TRBV7-8; D is ambiguous. DNA for the CDR3: TGTGCCAGCAGCTTAGGCCGGCTCAGGCGGACGAACACCGGGGAGCTGTTTTTT. It translates to CASSLGRLRRTNTGELFF.